The present T cell receptor (beta chain) was sequenced within a study of cytomegalovirus exposure and HLA in healthy donors. The PCR ran on 60 Vbeta and 13 Jbeta primers. TCRdb's copy holds only in-frame clones and misses some; the assay was immunoSEQ multiplex PCR. The sample holds about 120,000 clones; about three quarters are singletons and the top ten take roughly 3.2%. To note about this clone: Antigen specificity is unknown.

Study outcomes and limitations: Follow-up analysis later connected one missense variant in DCLRE1C with trimming of TCR beta V- and J-genes.

Germline V lookup: CDR1 SEHNR, CDR2 FQNEAQ (reference sequence). The CDR3 has 13 amino acids. V was shortened by 5 bases and J by 3 bases, with 11 bases between the two germline ends. The material sequenced was PBMCs. The TCR comes from a man younger than 45 in good health and CMV-seronegative. This rearrangement joins TRBV7-9 to TRBJ2-7; D gene uncertain. Here the CDR3 reads CASSPFEHYEQYF. CDR3 coding DNA: TGTGCCAGCAGCCCCTTTGAACACTACGAGCAGTACTTC.